Listed here are 12 T cell receptor beta chains from one sample, sequenced in a study of shared clonotypes between healthy human individuals. CD8 cells regarded as naive lacked CD45RO, were positively chosen for CCR7, and omitted terminally differentiated effector memory CD45RA+ cells. Assay: immunoSEQ multiplex PCR; the TCRdb copy retains only in-frame clones and omits some. This table holds about 590,000 clones, less than 97% found once. Sequencing input: naive CD8+ T cells sorted from blood. The receptors were gathered from a young woman in good health.

J is TRBJ1-4 and V is TRBV5-6; TRBD1 might be the D (5 bases). V was trimmed by 0 bases and J by 7 bases, leaving 16 bases between them. CDR3 length: 16 residues. Germline CDR1 is SGHDT and CDR2 is YYEEEE. In nucleotides, the CDR3 is TGTGCCAGCAGCTTGGGGGTCTGGGACCTACGTGAAAAACTGTTTTTT. Amino acid sequence: CASSLGVWDLREKLFF.

J is TRBJ1-2 and V is TRBV5-6, with 7 bases fitting TRBD1. V gave up 1 base and J gave up 4 bases; unmatched junction bases: 4. Germline CDR1 and CDR2: SGHDT and YYEEEE. This CDR3 region has 14 residues. The DNA of the CDR3 is TGTGCCAGCAGCTTGACAGGGGTAATCTATGGCTACACCTTC. It yields the protein CASSLTGVIYGYTF.

CDR3 nucleotide sequence: TGTGCCAGCAGCTTGGGCGGGAGGACCACAGATACGCAGTATTTT. This sequence encodes CASSLGGRTTDTQYF. This chain uses TRBV5-4 with TRBJ2-3; 8 bases map to TRBD2. J gave up 2 bases and V 0 bases, and 2 bases lay outside the gene matches. The CDR3 runs 15 residues. The V gene's germline CDR1 is SGHNT and CDR2 YYREEE (reference sequence).

The rearrangement joins TRBV10-3 to TRBJ1-2; D call uncertain. The CDR3 contains 12 residues. Germline V gives CDR1 ENHRY, CDR2 SYGVKD. The germline V and J ends were trimmed by 7 bases and 6 bases, with 12 bases remaining between them. CDR3: CAITVPSHGYTF. The CDR3 DNA follows: TGTGCCATCACGGTTCCCAGTCATGGCTACACCTTC.

The rearrangement links TRBV5-5 to TRBJ2-5; 8 nucleotides match TRBD1. In germline, CDR1 is SGHKS, CDR2 YYEKEE (reference sequence). This CDR3 is built from 13 residues. V dropped 6 bases and J dropped 5; count of bases not matched to a gene: 6. CDR3 in amino acids: CASIGQGGETQYF. CDR3 sequence (DNA): TGTGCCAGCATTGGACAGGGCGGGGAGACCCAGTACTTC.

This chain links TRBV9 with TRBJ2-2; possible D gene TRBD2, 5 bases. The length of the CDR3 is 14 residues. Per the germline V gene, CDR1 is SGDLS and CDR2 is YYNGEE. V was trimmed by 3 bases and J by 7 bases, leaving 13 bases between them. The CDR3 spells CASSESGGGGELFF. CDR3 DNA sequence: TGTGCCAGCAGCGAAAGCGGAGGCGGCGGGGAGCTGTTTTTT.

The J gene is TRBJ2-3, the V gene TRBV2, with D possibly TRBD1 on 6 matching bases. This CDR3 is 11 amino acids long. V shed 6 bases and J shed 7 bases, with 8 bases lying between them. CDR1 SNHLY and CDR2 FYNNEI come from the germline V gene. The CDR3: CASRDSYTQYF. DNA for the CDR3: TGTGCCAGCAGGGACAGCTATACGCAGTATTTT.

The J gene is TRBJ2-7, the V gene TRBV19, with TRBD1 matching over 7 bases. Germline CDR1 LNHDA, CDR2 SQIVND (reference sequence). The CDR3 extends over 19 amino acids. J gave up 3 bases and V 4 bases, and 21 bases lay outside the gene matches. CDR3 loop: CASSTLGQTERERGYEQYF. CDR3 nucleotide sequence: TGTGCCAGTAGTACACTGGGACAGACGGAGAGAGAGAGAGGCTACGAGCAGTACTTC.

The gene calls are TRBV29-1 and TRBJ2-7, with unresolved D. The V end lost 0 bases, the J end lost 4 bases, and 4 bases lay between the germline ends. The CDR3 runs to 11 residues. Looked up from germline, CDR1 is SQVTM and CDR2 is ANQGSEA. The CDR3 region has the DNA TGCAGCGTTGAAGATCAGTACGAGCAGTACTTC. This codes for CSVEDQYEQYF.

The rearrangement links TRBV7-3 to TRBJ1-1, with 8 bases matching TRBD1. This CDR3 contains 17 residues. Germline CDR1 SGHTA, CDR2 FQGTGA. V was pared by 2 bases and J by 3 bases, with 11 bases of the junction left unmatched. The CDR3 DNA reads TGTGCCAGCAGCTTACTAGGACAGGGTCTCACAGACACTGAAGCTTTCTTT. It yields the protein CASSLLGQGLTDTEAFF.

Points on this clone: The sample has other DNA sequences that encode this CDR3 too. This chain uses TRBV7-9 with TRBJ2-3; TRBD2 matches at 9 bases. This CDR3 spans 15 amino acids. Germline CDR1 is SEHNR and CDR2 is FQNEAQ (reference sequence). V gave up 4 bases and J gave up 2 bases; unmatched junction bases: 4. CDR3 residues: CASSSTSGITDTQYF. The CDR3 DNA reads as TGTGCCAGCAGCTCGACTAGCGGTATCACAGATACGCAGTATTTT. The full variable domain, with the rest looked up from reference TRBV7-9 and TRBJ2-3, is DTGVSQNPRHKITKRGQNVTFRCDPISEHNRLYWYRQTLGQGPEFLTYFQNEAQLEKSRLLSDRFSAERPKGSFSTLEIQRTEQGDSAMYLCASSSTSGITDTQYFGPGTRLTVL.

A single count supports this clone. The gene calls are TRBV9 and TRBJ2-2; perhaps TRBD2 as D (6 bases). Trimming cost V 5 bases and J 4 bases, with 12 bases left between them. This CDR3 comprises 14 residues. The germline gives CDR1 SGDLS, CDR2 YYNGEE. The CDR3 coding sequence is TGTGCCAGCAGTCTCGGGGGAGGCACCGGGGAGCTGTTTTTT. Its protein product is CASSLGGGTGELFF.